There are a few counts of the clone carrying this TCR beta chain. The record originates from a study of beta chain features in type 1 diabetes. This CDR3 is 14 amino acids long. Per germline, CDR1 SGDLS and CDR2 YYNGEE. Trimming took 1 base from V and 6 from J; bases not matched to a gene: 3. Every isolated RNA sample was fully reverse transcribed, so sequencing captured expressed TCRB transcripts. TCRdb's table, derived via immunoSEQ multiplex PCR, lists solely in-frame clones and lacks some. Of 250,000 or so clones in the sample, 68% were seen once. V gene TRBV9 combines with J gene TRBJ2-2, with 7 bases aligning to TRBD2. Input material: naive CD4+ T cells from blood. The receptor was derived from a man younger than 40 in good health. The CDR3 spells CASSVRLAAGELFF. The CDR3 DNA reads TGTGCCAGCAGCGTAAGACTAGCAGCCGGGGAGCTGTTTTTT.